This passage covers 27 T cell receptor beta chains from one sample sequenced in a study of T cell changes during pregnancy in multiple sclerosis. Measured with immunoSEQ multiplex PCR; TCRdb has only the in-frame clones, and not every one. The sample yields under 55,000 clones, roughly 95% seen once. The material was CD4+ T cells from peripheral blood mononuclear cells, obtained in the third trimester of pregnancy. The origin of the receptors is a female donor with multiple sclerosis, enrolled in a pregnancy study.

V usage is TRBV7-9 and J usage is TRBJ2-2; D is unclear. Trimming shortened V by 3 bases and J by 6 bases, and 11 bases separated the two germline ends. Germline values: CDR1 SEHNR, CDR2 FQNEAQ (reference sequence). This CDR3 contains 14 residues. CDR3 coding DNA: TGTGCCAGCAGCTTTCCTACCCCACCCGGGGAGCTGTTTTTT. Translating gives CASSFPTPPGELFF.

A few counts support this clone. The CDR3 loop is CASSLEGRGGRYGYTF. The DNA for the CDR3 is TGTGCCAGCAGCTTAGAGGGTCGGGGAGGAAGATATGGCTACACCTTC. The chain combines TRBV11-3 with TRBJ1-2; D unresolved. Germline loops: CDR1 SGHNT, CDR2 YENEEA. The CDR3 is made up of 16 amino acids. Trimming stripped 0 bases from V and 5 bases from J, with 16 bases between.

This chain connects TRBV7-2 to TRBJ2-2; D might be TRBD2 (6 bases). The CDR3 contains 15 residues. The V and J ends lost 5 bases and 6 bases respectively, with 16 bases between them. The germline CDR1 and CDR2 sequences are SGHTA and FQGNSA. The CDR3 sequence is CASSRDGGSAGELFF. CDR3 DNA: TGTGCCAGCAGCCGAGACGGGGGTTCGGCCGGGGAGCTGTTTTTT. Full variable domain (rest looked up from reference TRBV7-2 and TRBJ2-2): GAGVSQSPSNKVTEKGKDVELRCDPISGHTALYWYRQSLGQGLEFLIYFQGNSAPDKSGLPSDRFSAERTGGSVSTLTIQRTQQEDSAVYLCASSRDGGSAGELFFGEGSRLTVL.

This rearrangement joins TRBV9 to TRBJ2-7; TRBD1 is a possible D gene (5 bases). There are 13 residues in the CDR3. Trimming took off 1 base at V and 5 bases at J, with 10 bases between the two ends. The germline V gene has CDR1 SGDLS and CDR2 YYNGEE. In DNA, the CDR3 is TGTGCCAGCAGCGTATCCCCAGGGCACGAGCAGTACTTC. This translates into CASSVSPGHEQYF.

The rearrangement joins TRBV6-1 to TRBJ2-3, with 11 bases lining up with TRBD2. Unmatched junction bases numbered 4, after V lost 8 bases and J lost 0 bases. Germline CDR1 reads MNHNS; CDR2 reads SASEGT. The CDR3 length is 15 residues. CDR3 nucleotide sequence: TGTGCCAGCGGCCGGACTAGCGGGAGCACAGATACGCAGTATTTT. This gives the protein CASGRTSGSTDTQYF.

The CDR3 region is CASSLSSDEQFF. The CDR3 coding sequence is TGTGCCAGCAGCCTATCCTCGGATGAGCAGTTCTTC. This chain uses TRBV7-3 with TRBJ2-1; D is uncertain. The CDR3 has 12 residues. V shed 5 bases and J shed 8 bases, with 10 bases lying between them. Germline loops: CDR1 SGHTA, CDR2 FQGTGA.

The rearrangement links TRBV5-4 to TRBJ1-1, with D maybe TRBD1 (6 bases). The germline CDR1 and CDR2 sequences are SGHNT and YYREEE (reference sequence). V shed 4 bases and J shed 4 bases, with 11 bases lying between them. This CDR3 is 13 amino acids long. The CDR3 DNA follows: TGTGCCAGCAGCCAGGACAGTTCCACTGAAGCTTTCTTT. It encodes CASSQDSSTEAFF.

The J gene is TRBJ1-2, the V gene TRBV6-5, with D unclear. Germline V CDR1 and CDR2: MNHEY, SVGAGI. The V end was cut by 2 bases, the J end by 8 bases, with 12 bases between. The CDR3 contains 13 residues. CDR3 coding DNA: TGTGCCAGCAGTTACACTCAGGCGGGGGGCTACACCTTC. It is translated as CASSYTQAGGYTF.

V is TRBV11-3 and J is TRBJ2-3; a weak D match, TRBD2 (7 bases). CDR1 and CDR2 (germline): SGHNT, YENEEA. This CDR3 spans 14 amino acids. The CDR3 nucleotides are TGTGCGTCCGCGTCGGGGGGCTCTACAGATACGCAGTATTTT. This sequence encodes CASASGGSTDTQYF.

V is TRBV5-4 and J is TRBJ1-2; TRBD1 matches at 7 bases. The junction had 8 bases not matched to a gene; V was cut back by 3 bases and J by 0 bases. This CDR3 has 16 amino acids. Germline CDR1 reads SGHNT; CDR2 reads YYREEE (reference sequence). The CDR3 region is CASSSPTGPSNYGYTF. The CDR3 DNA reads TGTGCCAGCAGCTCCCCGACAGGGCCCTCTAACTATGGCTACACCTTC.

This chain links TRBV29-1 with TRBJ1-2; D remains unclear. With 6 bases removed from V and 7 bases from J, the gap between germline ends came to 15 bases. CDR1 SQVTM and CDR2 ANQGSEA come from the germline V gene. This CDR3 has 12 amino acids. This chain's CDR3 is CSVLGGGPGYTF. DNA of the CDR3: TGCAGCGTCCTTGGAGGAGGCCCTGGCTACACCTTC.

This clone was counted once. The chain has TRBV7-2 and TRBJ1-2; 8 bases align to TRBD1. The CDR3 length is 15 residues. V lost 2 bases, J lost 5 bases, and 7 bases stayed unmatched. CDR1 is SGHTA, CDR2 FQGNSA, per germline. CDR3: CASSLTGQGSYGYTF. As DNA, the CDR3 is TGTGCCAGCAGCTTAACCGGACAGGGCTCTTATGGCTACACCTTC.

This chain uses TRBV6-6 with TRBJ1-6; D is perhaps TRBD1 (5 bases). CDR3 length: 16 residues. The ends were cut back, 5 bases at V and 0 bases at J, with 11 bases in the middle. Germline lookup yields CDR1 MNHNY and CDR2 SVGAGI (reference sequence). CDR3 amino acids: CASSGRAHSYNSPLHF. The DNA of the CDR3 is TGTGCCAGCAGTGGCAGGGCCCACTCCTATAATTCACCCCTCCACTTT.

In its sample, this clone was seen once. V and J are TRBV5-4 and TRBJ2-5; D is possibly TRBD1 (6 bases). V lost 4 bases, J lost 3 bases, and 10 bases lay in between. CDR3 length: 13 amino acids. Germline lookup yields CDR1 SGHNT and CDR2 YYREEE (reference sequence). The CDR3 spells CASSKNREETQYF. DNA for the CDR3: TGTGCCAGCAGCAAAAACAGGGAAGAGACCCAGTACTTC.

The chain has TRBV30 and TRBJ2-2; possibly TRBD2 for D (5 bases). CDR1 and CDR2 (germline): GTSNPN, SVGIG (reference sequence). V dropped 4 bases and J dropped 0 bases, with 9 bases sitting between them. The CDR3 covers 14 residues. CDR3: CAWIGLSNTGELFF. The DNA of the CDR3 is TGTGCCTGGATCGGACTCTCGAACACCGGGGAGCTGTTTTTT.

CDR3 bases: TGTGCCAGCAGCCCGACAGGGTCAGATACGCAGTATTTT. Amino acids: CASSPTGSDTQYF. V and J are TRBV11-2 and TRBJ2-3; 7 nucleotides match TRBD1. Trimming at V came to 5 bases and at J to 4 bases, leaving 3 bases not matched to a gene. CDR3 length: 13 residues. In germline, CDR1 is SGHAT, CDR2 FQNNGV.

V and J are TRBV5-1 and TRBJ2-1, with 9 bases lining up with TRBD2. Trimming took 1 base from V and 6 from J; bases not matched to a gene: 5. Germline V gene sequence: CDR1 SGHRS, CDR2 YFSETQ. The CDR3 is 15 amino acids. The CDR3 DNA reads TGCGCCAGCAGCTTGCAAGCGGGAGGTGTCAATGAGCAGTTCTTC. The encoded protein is CASSLQAGGVNEQFF. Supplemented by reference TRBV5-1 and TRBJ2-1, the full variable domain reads KAGVTQTPRYLIKTRGQQVTLSCSPISGHRSVSWYQQTPGQGLQFLFEYFSETQRNKGNFPGRFSGRQFSNSRSEMNVSTLELGDSALYLCASSLQAGGVNEQFFGPGTRLTVL.

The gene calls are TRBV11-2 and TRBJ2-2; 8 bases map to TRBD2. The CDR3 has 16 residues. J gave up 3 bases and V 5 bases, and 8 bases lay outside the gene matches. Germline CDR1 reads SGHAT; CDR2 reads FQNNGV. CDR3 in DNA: TGTGCCAGCAGCCACGCCAGCGGGAGTCACACCGGGGAGCTGTTTTTT. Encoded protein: CASSHASGSHTGELFF.

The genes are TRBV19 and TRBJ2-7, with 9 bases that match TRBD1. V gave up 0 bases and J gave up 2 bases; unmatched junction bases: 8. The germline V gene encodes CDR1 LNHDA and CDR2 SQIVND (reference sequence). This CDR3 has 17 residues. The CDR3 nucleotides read TGTGCCAGTAGTATAGATCCCAGGACAGGGGCGGCCTACGAGCAGTACTTC. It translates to CASSIDPRTGAAYEQYF.

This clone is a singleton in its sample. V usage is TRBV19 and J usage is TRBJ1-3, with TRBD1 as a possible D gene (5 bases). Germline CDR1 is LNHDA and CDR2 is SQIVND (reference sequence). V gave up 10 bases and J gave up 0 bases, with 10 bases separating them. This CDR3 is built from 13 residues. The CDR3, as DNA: TGTGCCACCCAGACAGCCTCTGGAAACACCATATATTTT. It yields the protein CATQTASGNTIYF.

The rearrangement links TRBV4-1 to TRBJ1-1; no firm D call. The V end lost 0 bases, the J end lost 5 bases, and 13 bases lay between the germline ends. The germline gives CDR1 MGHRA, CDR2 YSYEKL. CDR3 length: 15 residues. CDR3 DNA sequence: TGCGCCAGCAGCCAAGAAACAGCTGTAAGTACTGAAGCTTTCTTT. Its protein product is CASSQETAVSTEAFF.

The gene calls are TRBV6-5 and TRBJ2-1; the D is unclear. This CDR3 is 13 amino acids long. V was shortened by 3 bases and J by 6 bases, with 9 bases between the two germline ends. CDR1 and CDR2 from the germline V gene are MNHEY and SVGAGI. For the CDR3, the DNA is TGTGCCAGCAGTTATAGAATGTTCAATGAGCAGTTCTTC. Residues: CASSYRMFNEQFF.

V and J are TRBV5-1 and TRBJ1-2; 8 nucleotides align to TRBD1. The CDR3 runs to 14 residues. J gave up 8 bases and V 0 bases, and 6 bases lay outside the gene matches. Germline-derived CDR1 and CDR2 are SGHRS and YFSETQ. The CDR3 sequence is CASSLATGVEGYTF. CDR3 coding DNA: TGCGCCAGCAGCTTGGCGACAGGGGTAGAGGGCTACACCTTC. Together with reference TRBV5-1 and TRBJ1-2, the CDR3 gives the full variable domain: KAGVTQTPRYLIKTRGQQVTLSCSPISGHRSVSWYQQTPGQGLQFLFEYFSETQRNKGNFPGRFSGRQFSNSRSEMNVSTLELGDSALYLCASSLATGVEGYTFGSGTRLTVV.

CDR3: CASSDTEQGPASGRHTDTQYF. The CDR3, as DNA: TGTGCCAGCAGTGACACGGAACAGGGCCCGGCTAGCGGGCGACACACAGATACGCAGTATTTT. This chain links TRBV6-4 with TRBJ2-3, with TRBD2 matching over 8 bases. The V segment lost 2 bases and the J segment 2 bases; nucleotides outside the gene matches: 21. The CDR3 length is 21 residues. Germline assignment: CDR1 MRHNA and CDR2 SNTAGT.

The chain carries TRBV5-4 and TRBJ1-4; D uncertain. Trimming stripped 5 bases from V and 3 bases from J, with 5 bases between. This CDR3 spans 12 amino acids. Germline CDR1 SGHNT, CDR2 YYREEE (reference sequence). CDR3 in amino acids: CASRRPNEKLFF. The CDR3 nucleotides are TGTGCCAGCAGGCGGCCTAATGAAAAACTGTTTTTT. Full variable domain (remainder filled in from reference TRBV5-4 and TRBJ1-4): ETGVTQSPTHLIKTRGQQVTLRCSSQSGHNTVSWYQQALGQGPQFIFQYYREEENGRGNFPPRFSGLQFPNYSSELNVNALELDDSALYLCASRRPNEKLFFGSGTQLSVL.

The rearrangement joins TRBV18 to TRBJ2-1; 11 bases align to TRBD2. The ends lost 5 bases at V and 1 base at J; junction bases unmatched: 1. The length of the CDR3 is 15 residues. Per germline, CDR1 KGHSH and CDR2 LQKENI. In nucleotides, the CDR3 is TGTGCCAGCTCAACTAGCGGGAGTTCCTACAATGAGCAGTTCTTC. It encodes CASSTSGSSYNEQFF.

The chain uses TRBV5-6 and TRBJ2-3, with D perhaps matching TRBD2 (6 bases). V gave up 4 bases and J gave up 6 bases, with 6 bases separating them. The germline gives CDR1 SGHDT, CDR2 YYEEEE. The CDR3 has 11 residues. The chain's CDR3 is CASSREDTQYF. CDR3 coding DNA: TGTGCCAGCAGCCGGGAGGATACGCAGTATTTT.